This TCR beta chain originates from a study of PD-1 blockade in classical Hodgkin lymphoma. Losses at the gene ends were 2 bases for V and 6 bases for J; bases not matched to a gene: 2. The germline gives CDR1 SGHTA, CDR2 FQGNSA. The CDR3 has 14 amino acids. Time point defined: newly diagnosed, previously untreated cHL patient sample. Some clones are missing from TCRdb's copy, which holds only in-frame ones; the method was immunoSEQ multiplex PCR. Here the sample spans some 27,000 clones, roughly nine tenths being singletons. The origin of this receptor is a human donor with classical Hodgkin lymphoma. The chain links TRBV7-2 to TRBJ1-4; 8 bases agree with TRBD1. Sequenced input: peripheral blood mononuclear cells (PBMCs). CDR3 nucleotides: TGTGCCAGCAGCTTAAACAGGGGGGATGAAAAACTGTTTTTT. Translating gives CASSLNRGDEKLFF.